Each of the 9 T cell receptor beta chains below was sequenced from the same sample in a study of post-analysis software for immune sequencing data. Regarding the study as a whole: A few TRBV segments occurring more often in patients than controls included TRBV5-6, TRBV5-1 and TRBV20-1.

Unique molecular identifiers tagged the TCR beta cDNA libraries. MiXCR, run by TCRdb on the PCR reads, gives a single entry per CDR3 protein. The repertoire includes under 200,000 distinct CDR3 sequences, roughly 28% of them detected once, and approximately 3.6% sits in the top ten. For these receptors, no antigen is known. The sequencing sample was made of blood. The source is a girl aged 2 to 17 with multiple sclerosis.

In this sample, this clonotype turned up many times. The chain recombines TRBV5-1 with TRBJ2-1; the D is unclear. The germline V gene has CDR1 SGHRS and CDR2 YFSETQ. V was clipped by 5 bases and J by 0 bases, with 9 bases between them. This CDR3 contains 14 residues. The CDR3 loop reads CASRQFLSYNEQFF. The CDR3 DNA reads TGCGCCAGCAGACAGTTTCTCTCCTACAATGAGCAGTTCTTC.

As concerns this clonotype: Possible read error: a much larger clone is one base away. V usage is TRBV20-1 and J usage is TRBJ2-7, with TRBD1 as a possible D gene (6 bases). The assigned J gene may be wrong: the sequence end matches TRBJ2-5 better. The germline gives CDR1 DFQATT, CDR2 SNEGSKA (reference sequence). CDR3 length: 14 residues. CDR3 sequence reads: CSAKPGQKRETQYF. CDR3 nucleotides: TGCAGTGCTAAGCCGGGACAAAAACGAGAGACCCAGTACTTC.

This clonotype was seen more than once but under ten times. This chain connects TRBV7-3 to TRBJ2-5; TRBD2 agrees at 7 bases. The V and J ends lost 3 bases and 5 bases, in that order; junction bases with no gene match: 9. The CDR3 is 15 residues long. From germline, CDR1 is SGHTA and CDR2 FQGTGA. The CDR3 loop is CASSFGAGVRETQYF. CDR3 nucleotide sequence: TGTGCCAGCAGCTTTGGGGCGGGGGTAAGGGAGACCCAGTACTTC.

The rearrangement joins TRBV7-9 to TRBJ1-5, with D unresolved. This CDR3 contains 14 residues. V lost 5 bases, J lost 3 bases, and 11 bases lay in between. CDR1 is SEHNR and CDR2 is FQNEAQ in the germline V gene (reference sequence). This chain's CDR3 is CASSPKGPNQPQHF. Written as DNA, the CDR3 is TGTGCCAGCAGCCCGAAGGGTCCCAATCAGCCCCAGCATTTT.

The CDR3 reads CSATKTSGRADTQYF. CDR3 bases: TGCAGTGCTACAAAGACTAGCGGGAGGGCCGATACGCAGTATTTT. The genes are TRBV20-1 and TRBJ2-3, with 14 positions matching TRBD2. With 4 bases clipped from V and 6 bases from J, the junction kept 6 bases outside the gene matches. The CDR3 covers 15 residues. CDR1 is DFQATT, CDR2 SNEGSKA, per germline (reference sequence).

V and J are TRBV2 and TRBJ2-5; TRBD1 matches 7 bases. The CDR3 is 15 residues long. Per germline, CDR1 SNHLY and CDR2 FYNNEI. The trim removed 6 bases at V and 2 bases at J, leaving 9 bases unmatched. CDR3 DNA sequence: TGTGCCAGCAGGTTCCCCCCGGGACAGCAAGAGACCCAGTACTTC. Translation: CASRFPPGQQETQYF.

Note on this clonotype: A much larger clone sits a single nucleotide away, making a read error possible. The J gene is TRBJ2-1, the V gene TRBV7-2; no clear D gene. The CDR3 covers 13 residues. Germline V lookup: CDR1 SGHTA, CDR2 FQGNSA. The V end lost 6 bases, the J end lost 10 bases, and 16 bases lay between the germline ends. CDR3 bases: TGTGCCAGCAGTAGGATTCTTAACTACGAGCAGTTCTTC. It translates to CASSRILNYEQFF.

The J gene is TRBJ1-1, the V gene TRBV7-9; TRBD1 matches at 7 bases. Germline loops: CDR1 SEHNR, CDR2 FQNEAQ (reference sequence). The ends lost 4 bases at V and 12 bases at J; junction bases unmatched: 14. The CDR3 spans 14 residues. For the CDR3, the DNA is TGTGCCAGCAGCTCCCTTGGGGGCAACAGGGGAACTTTCTTT. It is translated as CASSSLGGNRGTFF.

Of note for this clonotype: It may be a read error: a sequence one base away is much more abundant. The V gene is TRBV5-1, the J gene TRBJ1-2; D not certain. From germline, CDR1 is SGHRS and CDR2 YFSETQ. The CDR3 has 13 residues. The CDR3 DNA follows: TGCGCCAGCAGCACGGACGCCAGCTATGGCCACACCTTC. Protein: CASSTDASYGHTF.